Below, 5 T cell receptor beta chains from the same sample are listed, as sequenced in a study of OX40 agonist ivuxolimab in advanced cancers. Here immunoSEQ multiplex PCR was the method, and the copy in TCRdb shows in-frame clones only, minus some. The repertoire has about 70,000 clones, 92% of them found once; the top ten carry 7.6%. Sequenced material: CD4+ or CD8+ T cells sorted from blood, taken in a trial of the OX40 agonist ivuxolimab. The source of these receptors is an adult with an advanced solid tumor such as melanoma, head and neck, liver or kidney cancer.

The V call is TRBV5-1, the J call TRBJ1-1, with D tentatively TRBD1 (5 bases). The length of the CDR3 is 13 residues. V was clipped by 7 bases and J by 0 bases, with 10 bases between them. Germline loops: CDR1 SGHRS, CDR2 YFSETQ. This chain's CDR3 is CASRDGMNTEAFF. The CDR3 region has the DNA TGCGCCAGCCGGGACGGTATGAACACTGAAGCTTTCTTT.

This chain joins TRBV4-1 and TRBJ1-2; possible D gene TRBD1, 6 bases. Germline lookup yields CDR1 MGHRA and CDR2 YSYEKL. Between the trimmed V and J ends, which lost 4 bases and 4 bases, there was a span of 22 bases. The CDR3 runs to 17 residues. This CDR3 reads CASSRSAGDGYAYGYTF. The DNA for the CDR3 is TGCGCCAGCAGCCGCTCGGCAGGGGATGGGTATGCCTATGGCTACACCTTC.

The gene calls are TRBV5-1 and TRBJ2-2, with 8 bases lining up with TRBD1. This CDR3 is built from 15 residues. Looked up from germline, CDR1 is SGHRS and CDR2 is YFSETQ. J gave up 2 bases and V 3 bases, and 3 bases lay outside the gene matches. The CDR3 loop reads CASSWGTGNTGELFF. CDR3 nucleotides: TGCGCCAGCAGCTGGGGGACAGGCAACACCGGGGAGCTGTTTTTT.

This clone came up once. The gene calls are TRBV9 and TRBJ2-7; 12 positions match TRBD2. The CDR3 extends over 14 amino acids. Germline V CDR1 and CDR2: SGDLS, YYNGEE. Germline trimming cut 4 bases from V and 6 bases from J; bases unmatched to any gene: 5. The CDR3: CASSPTSGGAEQYF. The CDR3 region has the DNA TGTGCCAGCAGCCCGACTAGCGGGGGAGCCGAGCAGTACTTC.

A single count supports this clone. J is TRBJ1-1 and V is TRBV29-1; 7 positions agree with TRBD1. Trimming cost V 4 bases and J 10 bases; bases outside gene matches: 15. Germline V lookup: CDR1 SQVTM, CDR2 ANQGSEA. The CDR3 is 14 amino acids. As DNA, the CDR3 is TGCAGCGTTGTTGACCCCATGACAGGGCTGGCAGCTTTCTTT. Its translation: CSVVDPMTGLAAFF.